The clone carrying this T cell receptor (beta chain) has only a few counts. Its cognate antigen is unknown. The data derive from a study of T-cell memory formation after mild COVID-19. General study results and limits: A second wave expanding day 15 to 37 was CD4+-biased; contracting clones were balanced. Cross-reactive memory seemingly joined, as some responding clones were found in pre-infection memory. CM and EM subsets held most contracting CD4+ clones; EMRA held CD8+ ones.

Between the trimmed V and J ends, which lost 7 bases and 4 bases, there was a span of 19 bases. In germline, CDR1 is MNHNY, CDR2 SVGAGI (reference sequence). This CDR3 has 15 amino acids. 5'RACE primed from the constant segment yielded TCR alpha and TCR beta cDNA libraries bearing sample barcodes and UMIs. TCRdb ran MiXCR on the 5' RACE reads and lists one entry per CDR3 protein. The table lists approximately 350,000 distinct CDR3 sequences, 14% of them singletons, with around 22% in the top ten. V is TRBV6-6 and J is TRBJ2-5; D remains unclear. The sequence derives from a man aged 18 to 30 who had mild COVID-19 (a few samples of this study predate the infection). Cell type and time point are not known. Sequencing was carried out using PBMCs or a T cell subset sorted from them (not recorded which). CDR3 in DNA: TGTGCCAGCACCCTACGCACTGGCTTAAGAGAGACCCAGTACTTC. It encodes CASTLRTGLRETQYF.